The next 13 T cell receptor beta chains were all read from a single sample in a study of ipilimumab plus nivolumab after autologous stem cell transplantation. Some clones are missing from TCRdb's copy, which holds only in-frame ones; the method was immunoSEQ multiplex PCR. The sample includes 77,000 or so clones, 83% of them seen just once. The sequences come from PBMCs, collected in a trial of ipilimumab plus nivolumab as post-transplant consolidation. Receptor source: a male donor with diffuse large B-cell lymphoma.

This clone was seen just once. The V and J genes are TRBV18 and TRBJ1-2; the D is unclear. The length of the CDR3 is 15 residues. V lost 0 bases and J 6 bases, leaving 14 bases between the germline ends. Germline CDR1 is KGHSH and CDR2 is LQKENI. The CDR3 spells CASSPPSSTVNGYTF. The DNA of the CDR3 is TGTGCCAGCTCACCACCTAGTTCGACTGTTAATGGCTACACCTTC. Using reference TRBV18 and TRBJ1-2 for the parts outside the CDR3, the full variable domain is NAGVMQNPRHLVRRRGQEARLRCSPMKGHSHVYWYRQLPEEGLKFMVYLQKENIIDESGMPKERFSAEFPKEGPSILRIQQVVRGDSAAYFCASSPPSSTVNGYTFGSGTRLTVV.

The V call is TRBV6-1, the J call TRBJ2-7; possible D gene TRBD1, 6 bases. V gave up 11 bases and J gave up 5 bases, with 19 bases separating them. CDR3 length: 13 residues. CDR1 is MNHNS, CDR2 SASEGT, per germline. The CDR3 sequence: CAGKQGVLDEQYF. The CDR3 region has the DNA TGTGCCGGGAAACAGGGTGTTCTGGACGAGCAGTACTTC.

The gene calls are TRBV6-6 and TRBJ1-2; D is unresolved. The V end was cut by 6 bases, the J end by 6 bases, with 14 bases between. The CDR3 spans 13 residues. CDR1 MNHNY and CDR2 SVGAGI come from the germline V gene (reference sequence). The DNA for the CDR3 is TGTGCCAGCAGGAACAACGAAAGGGATGGCTACACCTTC. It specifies CASRNNERDGYTF.

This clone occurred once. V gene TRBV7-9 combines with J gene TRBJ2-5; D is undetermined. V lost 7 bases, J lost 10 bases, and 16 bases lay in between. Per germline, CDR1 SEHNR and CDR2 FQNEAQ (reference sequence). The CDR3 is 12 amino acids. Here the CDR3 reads CASNQARSDQYF. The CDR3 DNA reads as TGTGCCAGCAACCAAGCCCGAAGTGACCAGTACTTC.

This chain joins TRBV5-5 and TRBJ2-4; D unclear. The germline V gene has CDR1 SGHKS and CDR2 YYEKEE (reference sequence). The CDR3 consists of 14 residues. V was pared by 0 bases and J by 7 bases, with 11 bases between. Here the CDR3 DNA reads TGTGCCAGCAGCTTGGTCGGGCCGCGTAACATTCAGTACTTC. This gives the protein CASSLVGPRNIQYF.

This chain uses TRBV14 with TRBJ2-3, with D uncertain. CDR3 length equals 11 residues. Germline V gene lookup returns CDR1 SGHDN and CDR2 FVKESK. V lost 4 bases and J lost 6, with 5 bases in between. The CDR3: CASSPRDTQYF. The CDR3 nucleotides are TGTGCCAGCAGCCCTCGGGATACGCAGTATTTT.

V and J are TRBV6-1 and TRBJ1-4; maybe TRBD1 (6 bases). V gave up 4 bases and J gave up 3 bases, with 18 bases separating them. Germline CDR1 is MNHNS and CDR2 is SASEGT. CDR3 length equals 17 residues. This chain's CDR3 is CASSALRGAGANEKLFF. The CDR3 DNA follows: TGTGCCAGCAGTGCCCTTCGGGGGGCAGGGGCTAATGAAAAACTGTTTTTT.

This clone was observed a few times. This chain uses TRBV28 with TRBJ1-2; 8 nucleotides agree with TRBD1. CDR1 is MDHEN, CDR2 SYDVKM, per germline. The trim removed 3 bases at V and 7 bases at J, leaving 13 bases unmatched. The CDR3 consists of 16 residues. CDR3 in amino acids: CASSFSGQDLVGGYTF. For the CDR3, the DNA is TGTGCCAGCAGTTTCTCGGGACAGGATTTAGTGGGTGGCTACACCTTC.

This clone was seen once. In nucleotides, the CDR3 is TGTGCCAGCAGGCAGGGACAGGCTGCGGGAAACACCATATATTTT. Encoded protein: CASRQGQAAGNTIYF. The rearrangement uses TRBV6-5 and TRBJ1-3; 8 nucleotides match TRBD1. The V gene's germline CDR1 is MNHEY and CDR2 SVGAGI. This CDR3 has 15 residues. The V and J ends lost 6 bases and 4 bases, in that order; junction bases with no gene match: 8.

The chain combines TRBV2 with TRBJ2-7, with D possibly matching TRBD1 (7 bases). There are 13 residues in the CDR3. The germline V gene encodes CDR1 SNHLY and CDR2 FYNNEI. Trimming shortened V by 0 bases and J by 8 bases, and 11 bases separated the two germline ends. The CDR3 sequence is CASSEARRGQQYF. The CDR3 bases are TGTGCCAGCAGTGAAGCGCGGAGGGGGCAGCAGTACTTC.

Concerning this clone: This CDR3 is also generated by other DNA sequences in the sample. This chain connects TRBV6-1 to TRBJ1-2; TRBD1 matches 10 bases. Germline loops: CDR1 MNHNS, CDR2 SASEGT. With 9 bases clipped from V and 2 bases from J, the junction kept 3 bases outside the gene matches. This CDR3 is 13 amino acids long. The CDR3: CASRDRGNYGYTF. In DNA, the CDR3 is TGTGCCAGTAGGGACAGGGGCAACTATGGCTACACCTTC.

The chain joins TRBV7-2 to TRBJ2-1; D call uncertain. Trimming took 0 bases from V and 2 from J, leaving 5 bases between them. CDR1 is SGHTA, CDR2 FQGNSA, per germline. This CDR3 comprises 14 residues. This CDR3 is CASSLAIAYNEQFF. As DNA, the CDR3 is TGTGCCAGCAGCTTAGCAATAGCCTACAATGAGCAGTTCTTC.

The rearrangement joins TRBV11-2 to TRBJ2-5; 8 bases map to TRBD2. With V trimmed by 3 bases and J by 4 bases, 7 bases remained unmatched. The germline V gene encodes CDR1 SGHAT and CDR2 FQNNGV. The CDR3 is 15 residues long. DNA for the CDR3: TGTGCCAGCAGCTTTTACGGGGGGGCACGAGAGACCCAGTACTTC. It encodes CASSFYGGARETQYF.